Sequencing of this T cell receptor (beta chain) was carried out in a study of Ad26.COV2.S vaccination and SARS-CoV-2 variants. Study as a whole: A COV1001 Ad26.COV2.S trial-arm participant provided the sample. General study results and limits: The TCR-based breadth and depth measures might underestimate overall T cell responses.

In its sample, this clone was seen once. Its antigen remains unknown. Germline CDR1 and CDR2: LNHDA and SQIVND (reference sequence). The length of the CDR3 is 17 residues. V lost 1 base, J lost 4 bases, and 7 bases stayed unmatched. Indicated treatment: around 19 received Ad26.COV2.S at low or high dose, single or two shots; about 5 received placebo; per-sample allocation not given. At day 63 after the first vaccine or placebo injection, samples were drawn. Some clones are missing from TCRdb's copy, which holds only in-frame ones; the method was immunoSEQ multiplex PCR. The data contain about 440,000 clones, about 92% of them singletons.

The sample in question was peripheral blood, obtained in a trial of Ad26.COV2.S vaccine versus placebo. V and J are TRBV19 and TRBJ2-1, with 10 positions matching TRBD2. This sequence was found in a person between 18 and 59 years old who received the Ad26.COV2.S COVID-19 vaccine or a placebo. The CDR3 here is CASSIATLAGRYNEQFF. CDR3 DNA: TGTGCCAGTAGTATAGCTACACTAGCGGGACGATACAATGAGCAGTTCTTC.